This T cell receptor (beta chain) originates from a study of cytomegalovirus exposure and HLA in healthy donors. Researchers ran the PCR with 60 Vbeta and 13 Jbeta primers. Clones were sequenced by immunoSEQ multiplex PCR, and TCRdb holds only the in-frame ones, with some missing. The data contain 190,000 or so clones, roughly 80% of them singletons. Although they were nominally healthy when sampled, donors likely had unrecorded immune exposures. CDR3 length: 15 residues. Germline V gene data show CDR1 as MNHEY and CDR2 as SVGAGI. J was trimmed by 8 bases and V by 5 bases; bases with no gene match: 6.

The sequenced material came from PBMCs. The rearrangement joins TRBV6-5 to TRBJ1-4, with TRBD1 matching 12 bases. This TCR came from a boy younger than 18 in good health and CMV-seronegative. The CDR3 reads CASSAGTGGAEKLFF. The CDR3 bases are TGTGCCAGCAGTGCGGGGACAGGGGGCGCGGAAAAACTGTTTTTT.